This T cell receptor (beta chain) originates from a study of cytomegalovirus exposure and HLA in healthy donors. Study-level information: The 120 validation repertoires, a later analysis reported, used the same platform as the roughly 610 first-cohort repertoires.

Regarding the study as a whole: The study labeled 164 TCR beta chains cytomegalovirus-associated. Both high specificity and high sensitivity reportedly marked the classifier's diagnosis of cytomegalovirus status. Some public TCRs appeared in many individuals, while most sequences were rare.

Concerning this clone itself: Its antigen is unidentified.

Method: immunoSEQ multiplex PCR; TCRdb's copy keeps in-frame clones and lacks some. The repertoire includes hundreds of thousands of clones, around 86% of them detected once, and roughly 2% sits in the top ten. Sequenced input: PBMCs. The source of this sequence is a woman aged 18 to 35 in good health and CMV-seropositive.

The CDR3 DNA sequence: TGTGCCTGGAGTGTACGGCGGGGTCAGAGTAGCTCCTACAATGAGCAGTTCTTC. Translation gives CAWSVRRGQSSSYNEQFF. This chain connects TRBV30 to TRBJ2-1; perhaps TRBD2 as D (6 bases). Germline CDR1 is GTSNPN and CDR2 is SVGIG (reference sequence). The CDR3 is made up of 18 amino acids. With 0 bases removed from V and 0 bases from J, the gap between germline ends came to 18 bases.